This T cell receptor beta chain is from a study of PD-1 blockade in classical Hodgkin lymphoma. Relapses following autologous stem cell transplantation were seen in all patients, with brentuximab vedotin exposure varying. This clone was found a few times. Its antigen remains unknown. General study points: The study found complete responders had baseline diversity similar to newly diagnosed patients.

The CDR3 runs 13 residues. Trimming removed 5 bases from V and 3 bases from J, with 11 bases in between. Looked up from germline, CDR1 is MNHEY and CDR2 is SVGAGI. TCRdb's copy holds only in-frame clones and misses some; the assay was immunoSEQ multiplex PCR. The data contain about 94,000 clones, about 88% of them singletons. The rearrangement links TRBV6-5 to TRBJ2-7; either TRBD1 or TRBD2 may fit D (5 bases each). This receptor was taken from a human donor with classical Hodgkin lymphoma. Sequencing was performed on peripheral blood mononuclear cells (PBMCs), taken before the second cycle of nivolumab. The DNA for the CDR3 is TGTGCCAGCAGTCGGGACGGCTACTACGAGCAGTACTTC. Protein product: CASSRDGYYEQYF.